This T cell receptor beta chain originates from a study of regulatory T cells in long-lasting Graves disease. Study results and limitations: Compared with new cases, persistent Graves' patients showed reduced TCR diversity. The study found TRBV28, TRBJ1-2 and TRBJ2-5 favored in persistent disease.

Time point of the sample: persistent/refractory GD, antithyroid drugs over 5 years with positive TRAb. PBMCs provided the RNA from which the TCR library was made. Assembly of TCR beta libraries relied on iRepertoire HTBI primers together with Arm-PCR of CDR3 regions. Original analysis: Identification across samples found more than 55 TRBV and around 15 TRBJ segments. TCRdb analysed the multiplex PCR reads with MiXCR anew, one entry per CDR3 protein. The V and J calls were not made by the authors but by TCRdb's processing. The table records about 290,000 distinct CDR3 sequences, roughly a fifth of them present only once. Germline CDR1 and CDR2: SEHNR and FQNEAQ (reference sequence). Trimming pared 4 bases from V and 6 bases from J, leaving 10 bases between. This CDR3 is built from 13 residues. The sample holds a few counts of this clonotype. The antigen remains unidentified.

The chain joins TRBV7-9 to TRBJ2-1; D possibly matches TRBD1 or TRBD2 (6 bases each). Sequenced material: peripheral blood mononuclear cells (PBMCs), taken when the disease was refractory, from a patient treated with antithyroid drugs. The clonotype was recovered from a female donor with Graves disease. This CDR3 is CASSYKGGNEQFF. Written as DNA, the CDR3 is TGTGCCAGCAGCTATAAGGGGGGCAATGAGCAGTTCTTC. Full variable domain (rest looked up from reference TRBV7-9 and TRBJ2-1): DTGVSQNPRHKITKRGQNVTFRCDPISEHNRLYWYRQTLGQGPEFLTYFQNEAQLEKSRLLSDRFSAERPKGSFSTLEIQRTEQGDSAMYLCASSYKGGNEQFFGPGTRLTVL.